Each of the 18 T cell receptor beta chains below was sequenced from the same sample in a study of technical replicates of blood from a few donors. The data were produced by immunoSEQ multiplex PCR, yet TCRdb's version contains in-frame clones alone and is incomplete. The repertoire has approximately 81,000 clones, more than 80% of them found once; the top ten carry approximately 4%. Input material: PBMCs. The receptors come from a human donor in good health. Some clones in this sample may be carry-over from other donors' samples.

V usage is TRBV15 and J usage is TRBJ1-3; no reliable D call. This CDR3 comprises 15 residues. CDR1 is LNHNV and CDR2 is YYDKDF in the germline V gene (reference sequence). Trimming cost V 0 bases and J 4 bases, with 10 bases left between them. CDR3 bases: TGTGCCACCAGCAGAGATCTGGCAGTCGGAAACACCATATATTTT. Amino acid sequence: CATSRDLAVGNTIYF. Complete variable domain (other parts from reference TRBV15 and TRBJ1-3): DAMVIQNPRYQVTQFGKPVTLSCSQTLNHNVMYWYQQKSSQAPKLLFHYYDKDFNNEADTPDNFQSRRPNTSFCFLDIRSPGLGDTAMYLCATSRDLAVGNTIYFGEGSWLTVV.

The chain uses TRBV11-2 and TRBJ1-3; TRBD1 might be the D (6 bases). V was trimmed by 5 bases and J by 4 bases, leaving 12 bases between them. The CDR3 consists of 14 residues. Germline V gene sequence: CDR1 SGHAT, CDR2 FQNNGV. CDR3 nucleotides: TGTGCCAGCAGCCCCCGCGACAGGGGAAACACCATATATTTT. Translated, it gives CASSPRDRGNTIYF.

This chain links TRBV16 with TRBJ2-1; D might be TRBD1 (5 bases). In germline, CDR1 is KGHSY, CDR2 FQNENV. V lost 7 bases and J 2 bases, leaving 18 bases between the germline ends. The CDR3 is 16 residues long. The CDR3 loop reads CASTKGSRSPYNEQFF. The CDR3 DNA follows: TGTGCCAGCACCAAGGGGTCACGTAGCCCCTACAATGAGCAGTTCTTC.

The chain combines TRBV2 with TRBJ1-4; TRBD1 matches 7 bases. With V trimmed by 4 bases and J by 11 bases, 10 bases remained unmatched. The CDR3 totals 14 residues. CDR1 SNHLY and CDR2 FYNNEI come from the germline V gene. CDR3 sequence reads: CASSADRSARKLFF. In nucleotides, the CDR3 is TGTGCCAGCAGTGCGGACAGGTCGGCAAGGAAACTGTTTTTT. Full variable domain (missing parts from reference TRBV2 and TRBJ1-4): EPEVTQTPSHQVTQMGQEVILRCVPISNHLYFYWYRQILGQKVEFLVSFYNNEISEKSEIFDDQFSVERPDGSNFTLKIRSTKLEDSAMYFCASSADRSARKLFFGSGTQLSVL.

The V gene is TRBV30, the J gene TRBJ1-1; D is uncertain. This CDR3 has 11 residues. CDR1 is GTSNPN, CDR2 SVGIG, per germline (reference sequence). The V end was cut by 0 bases, the J end by 11 bases, with 10 bases between. The CDR3 spells CAWSVLGEAFF. The CDR3, as DNA: TGTGCCTGGAGTGTACTTGGTGAGGCTTTCTTT. The whole variable domain, remainder taken from reference TRBV30 and TRBJ1-1, is SQTIHQWPATLVQPVGSPLSLECTVEGTSNPNLYWYRQAAGRGLQLLFYSVGIGQISSEVPQNLSASRPQDRQFILSSKKLLLSDSGFYLCAWSVLGEAFFGQGTRLTVV.

In this sample, this clone turned up a few times. The V and J genes are TRBV15 and TRBJ1-4; unclear D gene. The CDR3 covers 15 residues. Germline CDR1 and CDR2: LNHNV and YYDKDF (reference sequence). The V end lost 0 bases, the J end lost 10 bases, and 15 bases lay between the germline ends. The CDR3 nucleotides read TGTGCCACCAGCAGAGATATGAGGAGAGAGGGAAAACTGTTTTTT. Translated: CATSRDMRREGKLFF.

The chain links TRBV5-4 to TRBJ1-3; 7 bases fit TRBD1. CDR1 is SGHNT and CDR2 is YYREEE in the germline V gene (reference sequence). The CDR3 is made up of 14 amino acids. V was clipped by 3 bases and J by 3 bases; unmatched bases: 3. CDR3 coding DNA: TGTGCCAGCAGCTCGGGACAGCTTGGAAACACCATATATTTT. This gives the protein CASSSGQLGNTIYF. Based on the CDR3 plus reference TRBV5-4 and TRBJ1-3, the full variable domain is ETGVTQSPTHLIKTRGQQVTLRCSSQSGHNTVSWYQQALGQGPQFIFQYYREEENGRGNFPPRFSGLQFPNYSSELNVNALELDDSALYLCASSSGQLGNTIYFGEGSWLTVV.

The rearrangement links TRBV9 to TRBJ2-1, with D possibly being TRBD2 (7 bases). Trimming removed 1 base at V and 7 bases at J, with 15 bases between. The CDR3 is 15 residues long. CDR1 and CDR2 from the germline V gene are SGDLS and YYNGEE. CDR3 DNA: TGTGCCAGCAGCGTATCCGGGGGGCGTTATAATGAGCAGTTCTTC. This translates into CASSVSGGRYNEQFF.

The CDR3 region is CASSPRGRYGYTF. In DNA, the CDR3 is TGTGCCAGCTCACCAAGGGGTCGTTATGGCTACACCTTC. The chain links TRBV18 to TRBJ1-2, with a possible D match to TRBD1 (5 bases). The germline V and J ends were trimmed by 2 bases and 5 bases, with 9 bases remaining between them. From germline, CDR1 is KGHSH and CDR2 LQKENI. The CDR3 runs 13 residues. The full variable domain, its missing parts supplied by reference TRBV18 and TRBJ1-2, is NAGVMQNPRHLVRRRGQEARLRCSPMKGHSHVYWYRQLPEEGLKFMVYLQKENIIDESGMPKERFSAEFPKEGPSILRIQQVVRGDSAAYFCASSPRGRYGYTFGSGTRLTVV.

The chain combines TRBV29-1 with TRBJ2-7; D may be TRBD1 (5 bases). The CDR3 has 15 amino acids. Germline V CDR1 and CDR2: SQVTM, ANQGSEA. Trimming shortened V by 0 bases and J by 4 bases, and 16 bases separated the two germline ends. The CDR3 spells CSVEEARPGRYEQYF. The CDR3 region has the DNA TGCAGCGTTGAAGAGGCGAGACCAGGGCGATACGAGCAGTACTTC.

This clone occurred a few times. The chain uses TRBV6-5 and TRBJ1-5, with D hard to call. There are 13 residues in the CDR3. Per germline, CDR1 MNHEY and CDR2 SVGAGI. V was shortened by 4 bases and J by 0 bases, with 4 bases between the two germline ends. DNA for the CDR3: TGTGCCAGCAGTTTTTATAGCAATCAGCCCCAGCATTTT. Translating gives CASSFYSNQPQHF.

The chain joins TRBV20-1 to TRBJ1-2, with unresolved D. Germline V lookup: CDR1 DFQATT, CDR2 SNEGSKA (reference sequence). This CDR3 spans 11 amino acids. The ends were cut back, 4 bases at V and 8 bases at J, with 11 bases in the middle. The CDR3 region has the DNA TGCAGTGCTAAGACTGACGCGGGCTACACCTTC. It encodes CSAKTDAGYTF.

This clone turned up a few times. The V and J genes are TRBV27 and TRBJ2-7; D possibly corresponds to TRBD2 (6 bases). Trimming removed 5 bases at V and 0 bases at J, with 11 bases between. This CDR3 spans 14 amino acids. Germline values: CDR1 MNHEY, CDR2 SMNVEV (reference sequence). DNA for the CDR3: TGTGCCAGCAGTGCGGGGACGGACTCCTACGAGCAGTACTTC. This sequence encodes CASSAGTDSYEQYF.

The CDR3 reads CASSEPGLALYEQYF. The DNA for the CDR3 is TGTGCCAGCAGTGAACCCGGGCTAGCACTGTACGAGCAGTACTTC. The chain is built from TRBV6-1 and TRBJ2-7, with D possibly being TRBD2 (5 bases). The CDR3 consists of 15 residues. CDR1 is MNHNS, CDR2 SASEGT, per germline. The ends were cut back, 2 bases at V and 4 bases at J, with 15 bases in the middle.

This clone came up a few times. The chain carries TRBV9 and TRBJ2-1; TRBD2 might be the D (5 bases). This CDR3 has 16 amino acids. V lost 0 bases and J 3 bases, leaving 13 bases between the germline ends. From germline, CDR1 is SGDLS and CDR2 YYNGEE. In DNA form, the CDR3 reads TGTGCCAGCAGCGTAGCGGGCGAGGGAAACTACAATGAGCAGTTCTTC. Amino acids: CASSVAGEGNYNEQFF.

V is TRBV7-2 and J is TRBJ2-5; perhaps TRBD2 as D (6 bases). Trimming removed 3 bases at V and 8 bases at J, with 16 bases between. The CDR3 runs 14 residues. The germline V gene has CDR1 SGHTA and CDR2 FQGNSA. The CDR3 DNA sequence: TGTGCCAGCAGCTTCGGGCTGCGGGGAAAAACCCAGTACTTC. Its protein is CASSFGLRGKTQYF.

V is TRBV5-1 and J is TRBJ2-1; TRBD1 might be the D (6 bases). Deletions cut 3 bases from V and 7 bases from J, with 17 bases between. The CDR3 extends over 15 amino acids. The germline V gene has CDR1 SGHRS and CDR2 YFSETQ. DNA of the CDR3: TGCGCCAGCAGCTCCACATCCGGGACACAAAATGAGCAGTTCTTC. Translation: CASSSTSGTQNEQFF.

The V and J genes are TRBV2 and TRBJ2-1; TRBD2 agrees at 7 bases. V was clipped by 8 bases and J by 0 bases; unmatched bases: 4. Looked up from germline, CDR1 is SNHLY and CDR2 is FYNNEI. The CDR3 extends over 14 amino acids. The CDR3 DNA sequence: TGTGCCAGCCAGGGCGGGAGCTCCTACAATGAGCAGTTCTTC. It encodes CASQGGSSYNEQFF.